Presented here are 10 T cell receptor beta chains from one specimen sequenced in a study of blood T cell repertoires in COVID-19. Produced via immunoSEQ multiplex PCR; TCRdb's table is partial and in-frame only. The sample has more than 25,000 clones, roughly 90% seen once. Sequenced input: peripheral blood. These receptors all stem from a human donor in a cohort sampled during active COVID-19.

The J gene is TRBJ2-3, the V gene TRBV4-2; D is perhaps TRBD1 (5 bases). The CDR3 has 16 amino acids. Germline V gives CDR1 LGHNA, CDR2 YNFKEQ. Trimming took off 0 bases at V and 4 bases at J, with 14 bases between the two ends. DNA of the CDR3: TGTGCCAGCAGCCAAGATAGTGTGGGGCTAGCAGATACGCAGTATTTT. It codes for CASSQDSVGLADTQYF.

The chain is built from TRBV19 and TRBJ2-1; TRBD2 agrees at 9 bases. This CDR3 has 15 amino acids. Germline lookup yields CDR1 LNHDA and CDR2 SQIVND (reference sequence). J lost 2 bases, V lost 3 bases, and 2 bases had no gene match. In nucleotides, the CDR3 is TGTGCCAGTAGTATCCGACTAGCGGCCTACAATGAGCAGTTCTTC. Amino acids: CASSIRLAAYNEQFF.

The rearrangement joins TRBV15 to TRBJ2-1; 8 nucleotides match TRBD1. Germline V lookup: CDR1 LNHNV, CDR2 YYDKDF (reference sequence). CDR3 size: 15 residues. V trimming: 1 base; J trimming: 8 bases; junction bases outside the gene matches: 7. CDR3 sequence reads: CATSRVGGQGHEQFF. CDR3 nucleotides: TGTGCCACCAGCAGAGTCGGCGGACAGGGACATGAGCAGTTCTTC.

The chain is built from TRBV10-3 and TRBJ1-2; 8 nucleotides agree with TRBD1. This CDR3 is built from 12 residues. With V trimmed by 7 bases and J by 7 bases, 5 bases remained unmatched. The V gene's germline CDR1 is ENHRY and CDR2 SYGVKD. CDR3 DNA sequence: TGTGCCATCACTCCAGGGGGCTCTGGCTACACCTTC. Its protein is CAITPGGSGYTF.

The chain carries TRBV3-1 (or the pseudogene TRBV3-2) and TRBJ1-5; 8 bases align to TRBD1. The CDR3 is made up of 14 amino acids. Germline CDR1 reads LGHDT; CDR2 reads YNNKEL (reference sequence). The J segment lost 6 bases and the V segment lost 1 base, leaving 2 bases of the junction unmatched. CDR3 in amino acids: CASSQAGGGQPQHF. CDR3 coding DNA: TGTGCCAGCAGCCAAGCAGGGGGCGGTCAGCCCCAGCATTTT.

The chain carries TRBV9 and TRBJ1-2; 9 bases are a match to TRBD1. Germline V gives CDR1 SGDLS, CDR2 YYNGEE. The ends lost 0 bases at V and 8 bases at J; junction bases unmatched: 8. This CDR3 is 15 amino acids long. This CDR3 reads CASSVGRDRVYGYTF. The CDR3 nucleotides read TGTGCCAGCAGCGTAGGGAGGGACAGGGTTTACGGCTACACCTTC. The complete variable domain, with remaining parts taken from reference TRBV9 and TRBJ1-2, reads DSGVTQTPKHLITATGQRVTLRCSPRSGDLSVYWYQQSLDQGLQFLIQYYNGEERAKGNILERFSAQQFPDLHSELNLSSLELGDSALYFCASSVGRDRVYGYTFGSGTRLTVV.

The V gene is TRBV19, the J gene TRBJ1-6; no reliable D call. Germline CDR1 is LNHDA and CDR2 is SQIVND (reference sequence). CDR3 length: 16 amino acids. V lost 1 base to trimming and J lost 8 bases, with 15 bases between them. CDR3 nucleotides: TGTGCCAGTAGTATAGGGAGACCGGGGTTGCATTCACCCCTCCACTTT. It translates to CASSIGRPGLHSPLHF.

The chain links TRBV9 to TRBJ2-1; TRBD1 is a possible D gene (7 bases). Germline CDR1 reads SGDLS; CDR2 reads YYNGEE. The CDR3 spans 15 residues. Trimming took off 3 bases at V and 6 bases at J, with 16 bases between the two ends. CDR3 in amino acids: CASSDPRGTRNEQFF. DNA of the CDR3: TGTGCCAGCAGCGATCCCAGGGGGACTCGCAATGAGCAGTTCTTC.

This clone was seen a few times. The chain carries TRBV7-9 and TRBJ2-3; the match to TRBD1 covers 7 bases. The J segment lost 0 bases and the V segment lost 5 bases, leaving 5 bases of the junction unmatched. Germline V lookup: CDR1 SEHNR, CDR2 FQNEAQ (reference sequence). CDR3 length: 15 amino acids. The CDR3 loop is CASSHRQGSTDTQYF. The DNA of the CDR3 is TGTGCCAGCAGCCACCGACAGGGAAGCACAGATACGCAGTATTTT.

This sequence joins TRBV27 and TRBJ2-5; 9 nucleotides agree with TRBD2. Germline lookup yields CDR1 MNHEY and CDR2 SMNVEV (reference sequence). This CDR3 region has 14 residues. Unmatched junction bases numbered 3, after V lost 6 bases and J lost 1 base. The CDR3 bases are TGTGCCAGCAGCGAGCGGGGGGTCCAAGAGACCCAGTACTTC. Encoded protein: CASSERGVQETQYF.